These 27 T cell receptor beta chains share one sample of origin, sequenced in a study of cytomegalovirus exposure and HLA in healthy donors. The PCR ran on 60 Vbeta and 13 Jbeta primers. This table comes from immunoSEQ multiplex PCR, and its TCRdb copy is limited to in-frame clones, with some not included. The table shows under 150,000 clones, with over 65% occurring only once. Sequenced sample: PBMCs. These receptors were collected from a male donor in good health and CMV-seronegative.

The chain carries TRBV30 and TRBJ1-2; the D is unclear. The CDR3 has 12 residues. Per germline, CDR1 GTSNPN and CDR2 SVGIG (reference sequence). Trimming cost V 4 bases and J 2 bases, with 8 bases left between them. CDR3 sequence (DNA): TGTGCCTGGATTGCGCCGAACTATGGCTACACCTTC. This codes for CAWIAPNYGYTF.

This clone was seen a few times. The chain has TRBV4-1 and TRBJ2-2; tentative D call: TRBD1 (5 bases). V was shortened by 1 base and J by 1 base, with 7 bases between the two germline ends. This CDR3 is 15 amino acids long. Germline assignment: CDR1 MGHRA and CDR2 YSYEKL. The CDR3 spells CASSQVGQNTGELFF. CDR3 nucleotide sequence: TGCGCCAGCAGCCAAGTCGGACAGAACACCGGGGAGCTGTTTTTT.

This chain uses TRBV19 with TRBJ1-5; TRBD1 agrees at 10 bases. The CDR3 length is 16 residues. The germline CDR1 and CDR2 sequences are LNHDA and SQIVND (reference sequence). Losses at the gene ends were 6 bases for V and 0 bases for J; bases not matched to a gene: 5. In DNA form, the CDR3 reads TGTGCCAGTAGGGGGACAGGGGACTATAGCAATCAGCCCCAGCATTTT. Protein product: CASRGTGDYSNQPQHF.

The J gene is TRBJ2-5, the V gene TRBV4-3; perhaps TRBD1 as D (6 bases). CDR1 and CDR2 from the germline V gene are LGHNA and YSLEER. There are 15 residues in the CDR3. With 0 bases removed from V and 4 bases from J, the gap between germline ends came to 12 bases. CDR3 residues: CASSQDMRGGETQYF. The CDR3 DNA reads TGCGCCAGCAGCCAAGATATGAGAGGGGGAGAGACCCAGTACTTC.

J is TRBJ2-2 and V is TRBV5-4; D might be TRBD1 (6 bases). CDR1 and CDR2 (germline): SGHNT, YYREEE (reference sequence). CDR3 size: 13 residues. V lost 6 bases, J lost 8 bases, and 14 bases lay in between. The CDR3 reads CASTPAGTGELFF. In DNA form, the CDR3 reads TGTGCCAGCACCCCGGCCGGGACAGGGGAGCTGTTTTTT.

The gene calls are TRBV4-1 and TRBJ2-7, with 8 positions matching TRBD2. Looked up from germline, CDR1 is MGHRA and CDR2 is YSYEKL. Unmatched junction bases numbered 9, after V lost 5 bases and J lost 0 bases. The CDR3 is made up of 16 amino acids. The CDR3: CASSFIAGPSSYEQYF. The CDR3 DNA follows: TGCGCCAGCAGCTTTATAGCGGGACCGAGCTCCTACGAGCAGTACTTC.

This clone was detected once. The J gene is TRBJ2-3, the V gene TRBV4-3; 13 bases are a match to TRBD2. Germline CDR1 reads LGHNA; CDR2 reads YSLEER. This CDR3 is 15 amino acids long. After removal of 4 bases from V and 7 bases from J, the junction contained 5 bases not matched to a gene. CDR3 in amino acids: CASSRGLAGSYTQYF. The CDR3 coding sequence is TGCGCCAGCAGCCGGGGACTAGCGGGATCTTATACGCAGTATTTT.

This clone came up a few times. This chain connects TRBV29-1 to TRBJ2-3; the match to TRBD2 covers 9 bases. Germline V gives CDR1 SQVTM, CDR2 ANQGSEA. The CDR3 consists of 16 residues. With 4 bases clipped from V and 4 bases from J, the junction kept 12 bases outside the gene matches. This chain's CDR3 is CSVGRGLAGGPDTQYF. CDR3 bases: TGCAGCGTTGGTAGGGGACTAGCAGGGGGGCCAGATACGCAGTATTTT.

This chain links TRBV18 with TRBJ2-5; 8 bases agree with TRBD1. Losses at the gene ends were 4 bases for V and 7 bases for J; bases not matched to a gene: 8. Germline lookup yields CDR1 KGHSH and CDR2 LQKENI. CDR3 length: 14 amino acids. Here the CDR3 DNA reads TGTGCCAGCTCACTCGGACAGGGTCTAGGGACCCAGTACTTC. Protein product: CASSLGQGLGTQYF.

The V call is TRBV5-1, the J call TRBJ2-6; TRBD2 matches 8 bases. V shed 7 bases, J shed 2 bases, and the junction held 8 bases outside the gene matches. CDR1 SGHRS and CDR2 YFSETQ come from the germline V gene. The CDR3 runs to 16 residues. The DNA of the CDR3 is TGCGCCAGCGGATCTGCGGGAGGCGCTGGGGCCAACGTCCTGACTTTC. This translates into CASGSAGGAGANVLTF.

The chain employs TRBV7-6 and TRBJ2-7; a possible D gene is TRBD2 (5 bases). Germline values: CDR1 SGHVS, CDR2 FNYEAQ. V gave up 5 bases and J gave up 5 bases, with 10 bases separating them. This CDR3 contains 12 residues. DNA of the CDR3: TGTGCCAGCAGCCCCTTGACTAACGAGCAGTACTTC. Its translation is CASSPLTNEQYF.

V gene TRBV19 combines with J gene TRBJ2-2; D is perhaps TRBD1 (6 bases). This CDR3 comprises 13 residues. Germline-derived CDR1 and CDR2 are LNHDA and SQIVND (reference sequence). V was shortened by 6 bases and J by 3 bases, with 8 bases between the two germline ends. CDR3 in amino acids: CASRGADTGELFF. DNA for the CDR3: TGTGCCAGTAGGGGGGCGGACACCGGGGAGCTGTTTTTT. Full variable domain (remainder filled in from reference TRBV19 and TRBJ2-2): DGGITQSPKYLFRKEGQNVTLSCEQNLNHDAMYWYRQDPGQGLRLIYYSQIVNDFQKGDIAEGYSVSREKKESFPLTVTSAQKNPTAFYLCASRGADTGELFFGEGSRLTVL.

This sequence joins TRBV5-6 and TRBJ2-5; the D gene is possibly TRBD2 (6 bases). The CDR3 sequence is 12 residues long. From germline, CDR1 is SGHDT and CDR2 YYEEEE. V lost 3 bases and J 3 bases, leaving 6 bases between the germline ends. The CDR3 protein is CASSWEEETQYF. In DNA form, the CDR3 reads TGTGCCAGCAGCTGGGAGGAAGAGACCCAGTACTTC.

The rearrangement uses TRBV30 and TRBJ2-2; 10 positions agree with TRBD1. The CDR3 loop spans 15 amino acids. Per germline, CDR1 GTSNPN and CDR2 SVGIG (reference sequence). The J segment lost 7 bases and the V segment lost 3 bases, leaving 8 bases of the junction unmatched. For the CDR3, the DNA is TGTGCCTGGAGCCTTGGACAGGGGGGGATCGGGGAGCTGTTTTTT. It translates to CAWSLGQGGIGELFF. Based on the CDR3 plus reference TRBV30 and TRBJ2-2, the full variable domain is SQTIHQWPATLVQPVGSPLSLECTVEGTSNPNLYWYRQAAGRGLQLLFYSVGIGQISSEVPQNLSASRPQDRQFILSSKKLLLSDSGFYLCAWSLGQGGIGELFFGEGSRLTVL.

The chain couples TRBV7-9 to TRBJ1-2; D not resolved. This CDR3 is built from 13 residues. Trimming pared 5 bases from V and 8 bases from J, leaving 15 bases between. CDR1 and CDR2 (germline): SEHNR, FQNEAQ (reference sequence). CDR3 coding DNA: TGTGCCAGCAGCCTGCTATCAGAGGGAGGCTACACCTTC. Translated: CASSLLSEGGYTF.

This clone has a single count. The chain carries TRBV4-3 and TRBJ2-5; 9 positions match TRBD1. The DNA end is a closer match to TRBJ2-7, so the J assignment may be wrong. The CDR3 totals 15 residues. Germline V gene lookup returns CDR1 LGHNA and CDR2 YSLEER. The CDR3 region has the DNA TGCGCCAGCAGCCAAGTTTGGGACAGGGCCTACGAGCAGTACTTC. This codes for CASSQVWDRAYEQYF.

This CDR3 is CASSGQGAPDTQYF. The CDR3, as DNA: TGTGCCAGCAGCGGACAGGGGGCCCCAGATACGCAGTATTTT. V and J are TRBV27 and TRBJ2-3; 11 nucleotides align to TRBD1. Trimming took 6 bases from V and 4 from J; bases not matched to a gene: 3. This CDR3 has 14 residues. Germline CDR1 reads MNHEY; CDR2 reads SMNVEV (reference sequence).

The chain uses TRBV7-9 and TRBJ2-7, with 10 bases fitting TRBD2. This CDR3 is built from 15 residues. Germline V gene lookup returns CDR1 SEHNR and CDR2 FQNEAQ (reference sequence). The V and J ends lost 3 bases and 5 bases, in that order; junction bases with no gene match: 7. This CDR3 is CASSLESSGRDEQYF. CDR3 bases: TGTGCCAGCAGCTTGGAGTCTAGCGGGAGAGACGAGCAGTACTTC.

The rearrangement uses TRBV5-1 and TRBJ2-1; D call uncertain. The germline gives CDR1 SGHRS, CDR2 YFSETQ. This CDR3 contains 14 residues. V dropped 0 bases and J dropped 4 bases, with 8 bases sitting between them. Here the CDR3 reads CASSLETLYNEQFF. CDR3 in DNA: TGCGCCAGCAGCTTGGAGACTCTATACAATGAGCAGTTCTTC.

The rearrangement uses TRBV19 and TRBJ1-2; possible D gene TRBD1, 6 bases. The V gene's germline CDR1 is LNHDA and CDR2 SQIVND (reference sequence). Trimming removed 6 bases from V and 0 bases from J, with 17 bases in between. This CDR3 comprises 16 residues. DNA for the CDR3: TGTGCCAGTAGAAACGCAGGGGACGGGGCTAACTATGGCTACACCTTC. Translation: CASRNAGDGANYGYTF.

The rearrangement joins TRBV2 to TRBJ2-7; D is ambiguous. Trimming shortened V by 2 bases and J by 7 bases, and 12 bases separated the two germline ends. CDR1 SNHLY and CDR2 FYNNEI come from the germline V gene. This CDR3 region has 13 residues. CDR3 DNA sequence: TGTGCCAGCAGTGAACTAGTGGGTCGGGAGCAGTACTTC. This codes for CASSELVGREQYF.

The chain is built from TRBV2 and TRBJ1-3; D is ambiguous. The germline gives CDR1 SNHLY, CDR2 FYNNEI. V lost 6 bases and J 1 base, leaving 10 bases between the germline ends. The CDR3 is made up of 14 amino acids. CDR3 sequence (DNA): TGTGCCAGCAGCTACAGTAAATCTGGAAACACCATATATTTT. This gives the protein CASSYSKSGNTIYF.

The chain links TRBV4-3 to TRBJ1-2; D is undetermined. Germline CDR1 LGHNA, CDR2 YSLEER. This CDR3 comprises 14 residues. V was shortened by 1 base and J by 2 bases, with 8 bases between the two germline ends. The CDR3 bases are TGCGCCAGCAGCCAAGCAGAGGGCAACTATGGCTACACCTTC. Its protein product is CASSQAEGNYGYTF.

This clone has only a few counts. This chain connects TRBV9 to TRBJ1-3; 7 nucleotides line up with TRBD1. V dropped 0 bases and J dropped 1; count of bases not matched to a gene: 10. This CDR3 spans 18 amino acids. From germline, CDR1 is SGDLS and CDR2 YYNGEE. The CDR3 is CASSVVPATGFSGNTIYF. In nucleotides, the CDR3 is TGTGCCAGCAGCGTAGTCCCGGCGACAGGGTTTTCTGGAAACACCATATATTTT.

This clone was detected a few times. The chain carries TRBV7-9 and TRBJ2-7; D perhaps matches TRBD2 (6 bases). Germline V gives CDR1 SEHNR, CDR2 FQNEAQ (reference sequence). The CDR3 has 13 residues. V was pared by 7 bases and J by 5 bases, with 15 bases between. CDR3 loop: CASTWGDVDEQYF. CDR3 nucleotides: TGTGCCAGCACTTGGGGGGACGTCGACGAGCAGTACTTC.

The V call is TRBV11-1, the J call TRBJ2-1, with 9 bases aligning to TRBD2. From germline, CDR1 is SGHAT and CDR2 FQDESV (reference sequence). Trimming cost V 1 base and J 4 bases; bases outside gene matches: 5. The CDR3 contains 16 residues. The CDR3 DNA sequence: TGTGCCAGCAGCTTAGGCGGGAGGGCCCCATACAATGAGCAGTTCTTC. Encoded protein: CASSLGGRAPYNEQFF.

DNA for the CDR3: TGTGCCAGTAGTATGGTGGTGGGGGGCACTGAAGCTTTCTTT. Its protein product is CASSMVVGGTEAFF. The rearrangement uses TRBV19 and TRBJ1-1; perhaps TRBD1 as D (5 bases). V lost 3 bases and J 4 bases, leaving 12 bases between the germline ends. The CDR3 spans 14 residues. In germline, CDR1 is LNHDA, CDR2 SQIVND (reference sequence).